This T cell receptor beta chain was sequenced in a study of human T cells and chemical hapten exposure (dated by TCRdb to the early 2020s). Regarding the study in general: For sensitization, 2% DPC in acetone was applied to a roughly 2 cm by roughly 2 cm area of upper inner arm skin. Throughout the study period of 20 to 30 weeks, patients also received therapeutic DPC doses to the scalp every week. The study tracked peripheral blood TCR repertoire changes in vivo during primary and secondary sensitization to the hapten diphenylcyclopropenone (DPC) in alopecia patients. Patch tests used Finn chambers with 0.01% DPC on the upper back, scored after 6 days by International Contact Dermatitis Research Group standards. Blood samples were taken from patients before sensitization (week 0) and at 2, 6 and about 24 weeks after DPC sensitization. Blood for TCR sequencing was provided by twenty-nine alopecia patients at one to four time points (pre-sensitization, 2, 6 and 24 weeks). The mostly female patient cohort included alopecia areata with under or over 50% scalp involvement, alopecia totalis and alopecia universalis. The libraries were sequenced as a pool, and the TCR yield per sample differed mostly because of small variations in library volumes within the pool. What the authors observed across the whole study: Patch test score correlated positively with the number of PT1 expanded TCRs, reaching significance at thresholds 8, 16 and 32 but not at 4. Because all patients had alopecia, a presumed autoimmune disease, the immune response of the patients might differ from that of healthy individuals. After repeated subsampling, the strength of the expansion versus patch-test correlation and the threshold at which it became significant changed. Expanded TCRs formed significantly more large CDR3 similarity clusters than pre-sensitization or healthy control sets, consistent with antigen-driven responses. No change with DPC sensitization was found in the number of TCRs above 1 in 1000 frequency, and no evidence of global repertoire structure alterations was found.

The library was prepared using RACE. TCRdb names NextSeq 500 as the instrument used. Library preparation attached unique molecular identifiers to individual cDNA molecules for quantitative, reproducible TCR counting. Each blood RNA sample was used to sequence both TCR alpha and TCR beta chains. On the authors' methods: The median number of TCRs per sample was approximately 98,000, ranging from about 20,000 to 690,600. The Decombinator software suite was used to annotate V, J and CDR3 in the TCR reads. For PS versus PT1 abundance plots, all samples were subsampled to the same number of TCRs (28,000). Expanded TCRs were defined as absent before sensitization and observed at least eight times at the 2-week time point. The public reads were reprocessed in TCRdb via fastp at Q25 and MiXCR, keeping in-frame beta chains. Merged by CDR3 protein, the rows form single entries marked with the most common genes and DNA. The authors' filters were not applied to this entry. The sample data list around 300,000 distinct CDR3 sequences, and around 7.3% of these were observed just once. Jointly, the top ten make up about 1.2% of the sample.

In this sample, this clonotype turned up a few times. Its antigen is currently not known. No base quality information exists; no much larger clone differs at one position. This specimen's time point label, interpreted: pre-sensitization, week 0. The treatment or condition label, as the study defines it: therapeutic diphenylcyclopropenone sensitization with weekly scalp DPC. At every patch-test visit, the blood draw took place before the patch test was put on. Patients were considered eligible if aged 18 to 70, diagnosed with alopecia and deemed suitable for DPC therapy, and patients were excluded if pregnant. Unfractionated whole blood was collected in Tempus Blood RNA tubes, and total RNA was extracted from that blood. V sheds 5 bases and J sheds 1 base, leaving 17 bases between their ends. The germline V gene encodes CDR1 SGHTA and CDR2 FQGNSA. The cysteine opens and the phenylalanine closes a CDR3 of 16 amino acids. Only the CDR3 portion is preserved as DNA: 48 bases, with reading frame beginning at the first base.

In this chain, TRBV7-2 is recombined with TRBJ1-1; the D gene is possibly TRBD1, with 5 bases matching. Sequenced here: whole blood, sampled in connection with sensitization to the hapten diphenylcyclopropenone (DPC). This clonotype originated in a man aged 18 to 29 with alopecia areata. Some clones in this sample may be carry-over from other donors' samples. The DNA sequence reads TGTGCCAGCAGCCCAGGGAGGCAGGAGGCGAACACTGAAGCTTTCTTT. The translation is CASSPGRQEANTEAFF.